The present T cell receptor (beta chain) was sequenced within a study of shared clonotypes between healthy human individuals. Naive CD8 cells were CD45RO-negative, positively selected for CCR7, excluding terminally differentiated effector memory CD45RA+ cells. The assay was immunoSEQ multiplex PCR, and TCRdb's table has in-frame clones only and misses some. The data contain almost 700,000 clones, under 95% of them singletons. The CDR3 loop spans 15 amino acids. The V and J ends lost 3 bases and 7 bases, in that order; junction bases with no gene match: 9. The germline gives CDR1 GTSNPN, CDR2 SVGIG (reference sequence).

The sequence derives from a man aged 25-45 years in good health. Material for sequencing was naive CD8+ T cells sorted from blood. The chain combines TRBV30 with TRBJ2-1, with 10 bases that match TRBD2. CDR3 sequence reads: CAWSASGSGGNEQFF. The CDR3 nucleotides are TGTGCCTGGAGCGCTAGCGGGAGTGGTGGAAATGAGCAGTTCTTC.